Listed here are 20 T cell receptor beta chains from one sample, sequenced in a study of T cells in Graves' hyperthyroidism and ophthalmopathy. Authors of the study amplified TCR beta CDR3 regions from RNA transcripts. First-round RT-PCR with HTBI primers amplified the TCR CDR3 region. From the multiplex PCR reads, TCRdb called clonotypes with MiXCR, one entry per CDR3 protein. The table lists approximately 590,000 distinct CDR3 sequences, more than 15% of them singletons. Sample: blood. These receptors all come from a woman in her 30s with Graves' hyperthyroidism.

About this clonotype: A read error may account for a junction end that differs from germline. DNA of the CDR3: TGTGCCAGCAGTTTAACCAACGGAGCGGCCTACGAGCAGCACTTC. This encodes CASSLTNGAAYEQHF. This chain joins TRBV27 and TRBJ2-7; weak D call: TRBD2 (5 bases). The CDR3 covers 15 residues. From germline, CDR1 is MNHEY and CDR2 SMNVEV (reference sequence).

This clonotype has a count of ten or more. This chain links TRBV11-2 with TRBJ2-7, with no clear D. Trimming cost V 3 bases and J 0 bases, with 9 bases left between them. The CDR3 covers 14 residues. Germline CDR1 and CDR2: SGHAT and FQNNGV. The chain's CDR3 is CASSFSSPSYEQYF. Written as DNA, the CDR3 is TGTGCCAGCAGCTTTTCGTCGCCCTCCTACGAGCAGTACTTC.

This clonotype was detected many times. The chain carries TRBV6-1 and TRBJ2-7; weak D call: TRBD2 (6 bases). The CDR3 sequence is 19 residues long. Germline CDR1 is MNHNS and CDR2 is SASEGT. Between the trimmed V and J ends, which lost 1 base and 3 bases, there was a span of 25 bases. CDR3 nucleotides: TGTGCCAGCAGTGAAGATACCAGGTCTAGCCGGGGGTACCTCTACGAGCAGTACTTC. It translates to CASSEDTRSSRGYLYEQYF.

Remarks on this clonotype: A much more abundant neighbour one base away suggests this may be a read error. The rearrangement uses TRBV28 and TRBJ2-7, with 10 bases lining up with TRBD1. Germline values: CDR1 MDHEN, CDR2 SYDVKM. V dropped 8 bases and J dropped 1; count of bases not matched to a gene: 14. The CDR3 consists of 17 residues. CDR3 amino acids: CASCPPLPGQGSYEQYF. As DNA, the CDR3 is TGTGCCAGCTGTCCACCTCTCCCGGGACAGGGGTCCTACGAGCAGTACTTC.

Comment on this clonotype: A much larger clone differs by one base, so this may be a read error. This sequence joins TRBV12-3 or TRBV12-4 and TRBJ2-1; D is perhaps TRBD2 (6 bases). This CDR3 region has 16 residues. The ends were cut back, 6 bases at V and 2 bases at J, with 17 bases in the middle. CDR3 bases: TGTGCCAGCAGCACCGGGCGGGACCCAACCTACAATGAGCAGTTCTTC. This codes for CASSTGRDPTYNEQFF.

A few counts support this clonotype. The V gene is TRBV19, the J gene TRBJ2-1, with 7 positions matching TRBD2. The CDR3 spans 13 residues. Unmatched junction bases numbered 6, after V lost 8 bases and J lost 5 bases. Germline values: CDR1 LNHDA, CDR2 SQIVND (reference sequence). DNA of the CDR3: TGTGCCAGTCGCCCGGGAGGTCACAATGAGCAGTTCTTC. Translated, it gives CASRPGGHNEQFF.

This clonotype came up a few times. The gene calls are TRBV24-1 and TRBJ1-1, with D possibly TRBD1 on 5 matching bases. Germline V CDR1 and CDR2: KGHDR, SFDVKD. The length of the CDR3 is 15 residues. Trimming pared 7 bases from V and 0 bases from J, leaving 14 bases between. CDR3 loop: CATRATAGMNTEAFF. CDR3 nucleotide sequence: TGTGCCACCAGGGCGACAGCGGGAATGAACACTGAAGCTTTCTTT.

The CDR3 is CSVSKDSSNYGYTF. The CDR3 nucleotides read TGCAGCGTTTCCAAGGACAGCTCTAACTATGGCTACACCTTC. The chain couples TRBV29-1 to TRBJ1-2; TRBD1 might be the D (6 bases). Germline CDR1 reads SQVTM; CDR2 reads ANQGSEA. The CDR3 is 14 amino acids. With 5 bases removed from V and 0 bases from J, the gap between germline ends came to 13 bases.

This clonotype was counted at least ten times. V and J are TRBV29-1 and TRBJ2-3, with D possibly being TRBD1 (5 bases). This CDR3 is 11 amino acids long. The germline CDR1 and CDR2 sequences are SQVTM and ANQGSEA. This CDR3 is CSAGPSDTQYF. The CDR3 DNA follows: TGCAGTGCAGGGCCGTCGGATACGCAGTATTTT.

This clonotype was seen many times. Germline and junction disagree at one end, which may indicate a read error. V and J are TRBV5-1 and TRBJ1-1, with TRBD1 matching 8 bases. CDR1 and CDR2 (germline): SGHRS, YFSETQ. The CDR3 contains 14 residues. The CDR3 DNA reads as TGTGCCAGCAGCCCTGGGACAGGTAACACTGAAGCTTTCTTT. Translation: CASSPGTGNTEAFF.

This clonotype occurred a few times. The chain joins TRBV20-1 to TRBJ1-2; D remains unclear. V lost 3 bases and J lost 0, with 8 bases in between. CDR1 is DFQATT and CDR2 is SNEGSKA in the germline V gene (reference sequence). The CDR3 runs to 13 residues. The DNA of the CDR3 is TGCAGTGCTAGTTGGAGCTCTAACTATGGCTACACCTTC. Its translation is CSASWSSNYGYTF.

In its sample, this clonotype was seen many times. V usage is TRBV6-1 and J usage is TRBJ1-1; possible D gene TRBD1, 5 bases. The CDR3 contains 14 residues. The V end was cut by 8 bases, the J end by 6 bases, with 19 bases between. Germline V gene lookup returns CDR1 MNHNS and CDR2 SASEGT. The CDR3 reads CASDFSGKSAEAFF. The CDR3 region has the DNA TGTGCCAGCGACTTTTCAGGGAAGAGCGCTGAAGCTTTCTTT.

V is TRBV7-9 and J is TRBJ1-1; a possible D gene is TRBD1 (5 bases). The CDR3 loop spans 16 amino acids. In germline, CDR1 is SEHNR, CDR2 FQNEAQ (reference sequence). V shed 1 base and J shed 0 bases, with 12 bases lying between them. The CDR3 DNA follows: TGTGCCAGCAGCTTAGTTCAAAGGGGCGTGAACACTGAAGCTTTCTTT. Amino acids: CASSLVQRGVNTEAFF.

J is TRBJ2-6 and V is TRBV4-2; the match to TRBD1 covers 8 bases. The V gene's germline CDR1 is LGHNA and CDR2 YNFKEQ. The J segment lost 3 bases and the V segment lost 1 base, leaving 5 bases of the junction unmatched. CDR3 length: 17 residues. In DNA, the CDR3 is TGTGCCAGCAGCCAAGGGCCCAGGGGGCGTGGGGCCAACGTCCTGACTTTC. This sequence encodes CASSQGPRGRGANVLTF.

V usage is TRBV29-1 and J usage is TRBJ2-3; 7 nucleotides align to TRBD2. V gave up 7 bases and J gave up 2 bases; unmatched junction bases: 6. This CDR3 has 13 residues. Germline CDR1 and CDR2: SQVTM and ANQGSEA. The CDR3 sequence: CSAGTTTTDTQYF. Here the CDR3 DNA reads TGCAGCGCCGGGACTACCACCACAGATACGCAGTATTTT.

V is TRBV25-1 and J is TRBJ1-1; a weak D match, TRBD1 (6 bases). CDR3 size: 14 residues. The V gene lost 5 bases and the J gene lost 0 bases, with 10 bases spanning the gap. The V gene's germline CDR1 is MGHDK and CDR2 SYGVNS. CDR3 in amino acids: CASSRDNMNTEAFF. CDR3 coding DNA: TGTGCCAGCAGTAGGGACAACATGAACACTGAAGCTTTCTTT.

The chain joins TRBV5-8 to TRBJ2-1, with TRBD2 matching 7 bases. Germline loops: CDR1 SGHTS, CDR2 YDEGEE. The CDR3 consists of 15 residues. The ends lost 3 bases at V and 0 bases at J; junction bases unmatched: 3. CDR3: CASSYLAASYNEQFF. The CDR3 bases are TGTGCCAGCAGCTACCTAGCGGCCTCCTACAATGAGCAGTTCTTC.

As DNA, the CDR3 is TGTGCCAGCAGCTTAGTACCCGGCCTAGCGACCATAACCTACGAGCAGTACTTC. Its protein product is CASSLVPGLATITYEQYF. This chain joins TRBV7-2 and TRBJ2-7, with a possible D match to TRBD2 (6 bases). Between the trimmed V and J ends, which lost 1 base and 2 bases, there was a span of 21 bases. CDR1 is SGHTA and CDR2 is FQGNSA in the germline V gene. The CDR3 contains 18 residues.

This clonotype occurred many times. The chain combines TRBV11-3 with TRBJ2-1; weak D call: TRBD2 (6 bases). Trimming pared 0 bases from V and 5 bases from J, leaving 14 bases between. The germline gives CDR1 SGHNT, CDR2 YENEEA. This CDR3 is 16 amino acids long. CDR3 DNA: TGTGCCAGCAGCTTAGACGCGGGCGGGAAGGACAATGAGCAGTTCTTC. Its translation: CASSLDAGGKDNEQFF.

This rearrangement joins TRBV12-3 or TRBV12-4 to TRBJ1-5; the D is unclear. Between the trimmed V and J ends, which lost 5 bases and 6 bases, there was a span of 8 bases. This CDR3 is 12 amino acids long. In DNA, the CDR3 is TGTGCCAGCAGTCCTCCCCGTCAGCCCCAGCATTTT. Protein sequence: CASSPPRQPQHF.